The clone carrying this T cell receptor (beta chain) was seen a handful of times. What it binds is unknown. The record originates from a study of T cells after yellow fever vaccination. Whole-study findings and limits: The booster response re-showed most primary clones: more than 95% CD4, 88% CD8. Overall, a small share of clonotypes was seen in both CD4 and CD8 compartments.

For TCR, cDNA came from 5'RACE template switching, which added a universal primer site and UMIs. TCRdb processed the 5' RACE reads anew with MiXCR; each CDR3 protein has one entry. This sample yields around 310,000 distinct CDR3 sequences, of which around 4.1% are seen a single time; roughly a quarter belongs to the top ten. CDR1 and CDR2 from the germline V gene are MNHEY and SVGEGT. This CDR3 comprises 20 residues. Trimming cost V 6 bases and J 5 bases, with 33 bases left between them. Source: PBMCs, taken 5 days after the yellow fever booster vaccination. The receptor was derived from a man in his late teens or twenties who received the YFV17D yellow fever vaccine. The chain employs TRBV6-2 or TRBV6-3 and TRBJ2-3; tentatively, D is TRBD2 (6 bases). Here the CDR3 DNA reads TGTGCCAGCAGCCGACCCCAGAGCATTTTCGCGGGACCCTGGGGAGATACGCAGTATTTT. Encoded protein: CASSRPQSIFAGPWGDTQYF.